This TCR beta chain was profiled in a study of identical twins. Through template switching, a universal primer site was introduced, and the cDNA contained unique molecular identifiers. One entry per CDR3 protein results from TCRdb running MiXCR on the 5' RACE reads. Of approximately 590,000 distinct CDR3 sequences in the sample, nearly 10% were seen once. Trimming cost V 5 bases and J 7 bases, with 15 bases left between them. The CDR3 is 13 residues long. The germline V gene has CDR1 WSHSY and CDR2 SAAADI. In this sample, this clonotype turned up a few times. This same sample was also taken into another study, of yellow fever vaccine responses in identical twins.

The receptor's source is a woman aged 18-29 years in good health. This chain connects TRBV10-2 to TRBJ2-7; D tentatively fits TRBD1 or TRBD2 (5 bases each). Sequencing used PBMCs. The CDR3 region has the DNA TGCGCCAGCAGTAACAGAGGGGACGGGGAGCAGTACTTC. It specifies CASSNRGDGEQYF.